Below, one TCR beta chain is given with its context. Its antigen remains unidentified. The CDR3 end shows no conserved phenylalanine or tryptophan, and so a read error is likely. Because the CDR3's place on the DNA is in doubt, the DNA is left out and the CDR3 is given as listed by TCRdb. Termini included, the CDR3 measures 11 amino acids. Germline V CDR1 and CDR2: SGHKS, YYEKEE (reference sequence). These data are taken from a study of Graves' ophthalmopathy and Graves' hyperthyroidism. Notes on the study in general: Between ophthalmopathy and stable hyperthyroidism, a 13-signature model drew a separation with just over 85% sensitivity and approximately 77% specificity.

For repertoire sequencing, the TCR beta CDR3 regions were amplified from RNA transcripts. An opening RT-PCR round employed HTBI primers and preceded a second-round multiplex PCR. TCRdb reprocessed the multiplex PCR reads via MiXCR and lists one record per CDR3 protein. The table lists 650,000 to 900,000 distinct CDR3 sequences, 35% to 50% of them singletons, with 44% in the top ten. The chain has TRBV5-5 and TRBJ1-4; the table gives TRBD1 as D, unverified against the DNA. The TCR originated in an adult man with Graves' ophthalmopathy. The sequenced sample consisted of peripheral blood. The chain's CDR3 is CASSLGTGSAH.